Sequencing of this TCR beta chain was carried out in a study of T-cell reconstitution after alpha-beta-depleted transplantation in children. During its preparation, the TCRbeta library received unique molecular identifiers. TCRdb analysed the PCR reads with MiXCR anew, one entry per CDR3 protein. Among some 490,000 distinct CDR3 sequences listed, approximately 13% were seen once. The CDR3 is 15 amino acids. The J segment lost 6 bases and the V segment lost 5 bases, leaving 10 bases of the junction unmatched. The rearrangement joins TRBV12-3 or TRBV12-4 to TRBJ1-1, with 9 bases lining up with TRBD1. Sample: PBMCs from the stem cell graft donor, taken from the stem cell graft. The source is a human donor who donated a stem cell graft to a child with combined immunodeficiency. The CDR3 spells CASSTTGTGYPEAFF. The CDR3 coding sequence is TGTGCCAGCAGTACCACCGGGACAGGGTACCCTGAAGCTTTCTTT.